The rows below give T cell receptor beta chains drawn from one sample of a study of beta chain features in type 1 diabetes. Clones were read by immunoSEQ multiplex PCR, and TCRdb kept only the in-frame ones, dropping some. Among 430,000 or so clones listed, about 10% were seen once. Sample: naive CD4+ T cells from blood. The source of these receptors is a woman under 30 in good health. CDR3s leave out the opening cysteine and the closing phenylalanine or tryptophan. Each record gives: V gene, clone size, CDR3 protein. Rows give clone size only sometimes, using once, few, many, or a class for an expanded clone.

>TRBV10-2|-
ARGDRNAGELF
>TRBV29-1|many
SVGVNEQF
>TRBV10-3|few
AISGLDTQY
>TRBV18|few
ASSLGSYNEQF
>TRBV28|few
ASSLPLQGKGSNQPQH
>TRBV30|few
AWSWRQPSGNTIY
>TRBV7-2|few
ASSLRGLYGYT
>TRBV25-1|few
ASSESGTGRRDTQY
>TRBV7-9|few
ASSLGDSYQPQH
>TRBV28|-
ASSMAGTLAKNIQY
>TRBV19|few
ASSIGTENYGYT
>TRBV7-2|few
ASSSQGTGMGRDTEAF
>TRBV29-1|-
SVTRGDTEAF
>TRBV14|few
ASSQVRAYSTDTQY
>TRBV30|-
AWSPGPGHRY
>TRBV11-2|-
ASSLRPGARITDTQY
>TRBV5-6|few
ASSLARRSGANVLT
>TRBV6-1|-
ASSEGGESEQY
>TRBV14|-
ASSQWGARNEQY
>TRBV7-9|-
ASSHPLGQRDYNEQF
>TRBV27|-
ATRRGIGSGANVLT
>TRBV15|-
ATSRPGRAEGL
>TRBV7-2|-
ASSLRVGETQY
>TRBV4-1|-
ASSQPGQGNTEAF
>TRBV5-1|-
ASSWGTDSNQPQH
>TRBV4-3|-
ASSQRGPYTDTQY